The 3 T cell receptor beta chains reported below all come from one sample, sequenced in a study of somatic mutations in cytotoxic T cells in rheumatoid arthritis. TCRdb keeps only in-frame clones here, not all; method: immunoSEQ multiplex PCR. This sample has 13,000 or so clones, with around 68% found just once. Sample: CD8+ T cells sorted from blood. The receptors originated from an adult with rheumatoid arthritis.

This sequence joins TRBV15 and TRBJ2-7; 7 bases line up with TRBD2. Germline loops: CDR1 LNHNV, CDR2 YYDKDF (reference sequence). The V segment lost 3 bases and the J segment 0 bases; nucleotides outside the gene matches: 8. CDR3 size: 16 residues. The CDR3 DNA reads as TGTGCCACCAGCAGTTTGGGAGGGGAGAGCTCCTACGAGCAGTACTTC. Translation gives CATSSLGGESSYEQYF.

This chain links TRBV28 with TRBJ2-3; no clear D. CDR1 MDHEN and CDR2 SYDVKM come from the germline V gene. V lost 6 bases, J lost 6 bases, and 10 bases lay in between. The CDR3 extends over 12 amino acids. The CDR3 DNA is TGTGCCAGCAGCTTCGCCCCTGATACGCAGTATTTT. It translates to CASSFAPDTQYF. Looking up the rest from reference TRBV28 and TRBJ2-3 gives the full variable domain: DVKVTQSSRYLVKRTGEKVFLECVQDMDHENMFWYRQDPGLGLRLIYFSYDVKMKEKGDIPEGYSVSREKKERFSLILESASTNQTSMYLCASSFAPDTQYFGPGTRLTVL.

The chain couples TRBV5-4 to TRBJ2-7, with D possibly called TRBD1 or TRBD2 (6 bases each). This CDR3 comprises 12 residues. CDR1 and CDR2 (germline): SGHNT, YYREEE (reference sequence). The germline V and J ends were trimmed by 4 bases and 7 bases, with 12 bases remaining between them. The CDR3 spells CASSPGGSEQYF. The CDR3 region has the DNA TGTGCCAGCAGCCCCGGGGGCTCAGAGCAGTACTTC.